Below are 15 T cell receptor beta chains sequenced from a single sample in a study of regulatory T cells. The PCR used 52 TRBV and 13 TRBJ primers. The repertoire was sequenced with immunoSEQ multiplex PCR; TCRdb's copy has only in-frame clones and lacks some. The sample has 4,500 to 7,000 clones, less than 85% seen once; the top ten hold just over 30%. The sequenced sample was CD8+ T cells sorted from blood. These receptors all come from a child aged 10-17 years with CD3G deficiency.

V gene TRBV11-2 combines with J gene TRBJ2-7; 7 nucleotides align to TRBD2. The junction had 10 bases not matched to a gene; V was cut back by 5 bases and J by 3 bases. This CDR3 comprises 15 residues. The germline CDR1 and CDR2 sequences are SGHAT and FQNNGV. CDR3: CASSPEAGEGYEQYF. The CDR3 coding sequence is TGTGCCAGCAGCCCCGAGGCGGGAGAGGGCTACGAGCAGTACTTC.

The rearrangement joins TRBV28 to TRBJ2-1; possible D gene TRBD2, 6 bases. From germline, CDR1 is MDHEN and CDR2 SYDVKM. The CDR3 is 15 amino acids. Trimming stripped 2 bases from V and 3 bases from J, with 11 bases between. CDR3 region: CASSLRDSLYNEQFF. In DNA, the CDR3 is TGTGCCAGCAGTTTACGGGACTCCCTCTACAATGAGCAGTTCTTC.

The chain is built from TRBV19 and TRBJ2-1, with D perhaps matching TRBD1 or TRBD2 (5 bases each). CDR3 length: 14 residues. V lost 5 bases to trimming and J lost 7 bases, with 15 bases between them. Germline V gene sequence: CDR1 LNHDA, CDR2 SQIVND (reference sequence). CDR3 nucleotides: TGTGCCAGTAGTTCCCAAGGGACCGTGAATGAGCAGTTCTTC. It yields the protein CASSSQGTVNEQFF. Based on the CDR3 plus reference TRBV19 and TRBJ2-1, the full variable domain is DGGITQSPKYLFRKEGQNVTLSCEQNLNHDAMYWYRQDPGQGLRLIYYSQIVNDFQKGDIAEGYSVSREKKESFPLTVTSAQKNPTAFYLCASSSQGTVNEQFFGPGTRLTVL.

The sample holds one count of this clone. The gene calls are TRBV6-6 and TRBJ2-7, with unresolved D. Germline loops: CDR1 MNHNY, CDR2 SVGAGI (reference sequence). CDR3 length: 14 amino acids. Trimming took 3 bases from V and 0 from J, leaving 9 bases between them. CDR3 amino acids: CASSYASFSYEQYF. The DNA of the CDR3 is TGTGCCAGCAGTTATGCTAGTTTCTCCTACGAGCAGTACTTC.

Note on this clone: One junction end disagrees with the germline gene, perhaps due to a read error. V usage is TRBV7-9 and J usage is TRBJ2-6; weak D call: TRBD2 (6 bases). The CDR3 loop spans 12 amino acids. CDR1 SEHNR and CDR2 FQNEAQ come from the germline V gene (reference sequence). CDR3 amino acids: CASAGGVNVLTF. The CDR3 nucleotides read TGTGCCAGCGCAGGAGGGGTCAACGTCCTGACTTTC.

As for this clone: The junction does not match germline at one end; this may be a read error. V and J are TRBV6-4 and TRBJ2-7; D is unresolved. Germline-derived CDR1 and CDR2 are MRHNA and SNTAGT. The CDR3 is 12 residues long. CDR3 nucleotide sequence: TGTGCCAGCAGTGCTATTGGAACAGCCCCGAACTTC. This encodes CASSAIGTAPNF.

The chain combines TRBV5-1 with TRBJ1-1; no reliable D call. Germline V CDR1 and CDR2: SGHRS, YFSETQ. With 7 bases removed from V and 7 bases from J, the gap between germline ends came to 17 bases. This CDR3 has 13 amino acids. The CDR3: CASGFGVGSEAFF. The CDR3 DNA follows: TGCGCCAGCGGGTTCGGAGTCGGGAGTGAAGCTTTCTTT.

Only one count was recorded for this clone. The chain employs TRBV28 and TRBJ2-7; the match to TRBD2 covers 7 bases. Germline-derived CDR1 and CDR2 are MDHEN and SYDVKM. V was clipped by 3 bases and J by 6 bases; unmatched bases: 11. This CDR3 is built from 15 residues. The DNA for the CDR3 is TGTGCCAGCAGTTTCGGGCGGGGGAGGAAGTCCGAGCAGTACTTC. Its translation is CASSFGRGRKSEQYF.

The CDR3 spells CASRFTQGTEAFF. The CDR3 DNA reads as TGCGCCAGCAGGTTCACTCAGGGCACTGAAGCTTTCTTT. V gene TRBV5-1 combines with J gene TRBJ1-1, with a possible D match to TRBD1 (5 bases). This CDR3 is built from 13 residues. In germline, CDR1 is SGHRS, CDR2 YFSETQ. With 5 bases removed from V and 4 bases from J, the gap between germline ends came to 12 bases.

The chain joins TRBV9 to TRBJ2-7; maybe TRBD1 (6 bases). Germline V gives CDR1 SGDLS, CDR2 YYNGEE. This CDR3 comprises 14 residues. Trimming stripped 0 bases from V and 7 bases from J, with 14 bases between. The CDR3 bases are TGTGCCAGCAGCGTAGATGGGGGCACGGGAGAGCAGTACTTC. It encodes CASSVDGGTGEQYF.

This clone showed up just a few times. The chain carries TRBV10-3 and TRBJ2-7, with 7 bases lining up with TRBD1. V was pared by 10 bases and J by 2 bases, with 11 bases of the junction left unmatched. This CDR3 is built from 14 residues. Germline lookup yields CDR1 ENHRY and CDR2 SYGVKD. CDR3 bases: TGTGCCACCTCCTTCCCGGGACAGACCTACGAGCAGTACTTC. This sequence encodes CATSFPGQTYEQYF.

The V and J genes are TRBV7-8 and TRBJ2-5; D is possibly TRBD2 (5 bases). The J call may be wrong; the DNA end is better matched by TRBJ2-7. CDR1 and CDR2 from the germline V gene are SGHVS and FQNEAQ. The CDR3 extends over 15 amino acids. CDR3 amino acids: CASSLGGSGDYEQYF. CDR3 nucleotides: TGTGCCAGCAGCTTAGGAGGGAGTGGAGACTACGAGCAGTACTTC.

The chain couples TRBV5-1 to TRBJ2-1; D unresolved. Germline V CDR1 and CDR2: SGHRS, YFSETQ. V lost 0 bases and J 9 bases, leaving 4 bases between the germline ends. There are 11 residues in the CDR3. CDR3 sequence reads: CASSLGGEQFF. The CDR3 coding sequence is TGCGCCAGCAGCTTGGGGGGTGAGCAGTTCTTC.

CDR3 loop: CASSLGAGHTDTQYF. The CDR3 DNA reads TGTGCCAGCAGTTTAGGGGCCGGACACACAGATACGCAGTATTTT. The chain combines TRBV28 with TRBJ2-3, with D perhaps matching TRBD1 (5 bases). The CDR3 loop spans 15 amino acids. V lost 2 bases and J lost 2, with 11 bases in between. Germline CDR1 and CDR2: MDHEN and SYDVKM.

The genes are TRBV5-1 and TRBJ2-1, with a tentative D call TRBD2 (6 bases). This CDR3 has 15 residues. The V end lost 3 bases, the J end lost 5 bases, and 15 bases lay between the germline ends. CDR1 and CDR2 (germline): SGHRS, YFSETQ. The CDR3 sequence is CASSSIGGPHNEQFF. CDR3 nucleotides: TGCGCCAGCAGCTCGATTGGAGGGCCGCACAATGAGCAGTTCTTC.